The clone carrying this T cell receptor (beta chain) was counted at least ten times. This entry belongs to a study of T cells after yellow fever vaccination. TCRdb itself ran the 5' RACE reads through MiXCR, one entry per CDR3 protein. The sample includes 500,000 to 650,000 distinct CDR3 sequences, about a sixth seen only once; the top ten take 15% to 20%. In germline, CDR1 is GTSNPN, CDR2 SVGIG (reference sequence). The length of the CDR3 is 16 residues. The junction had 11 bases not matched to a gene; V was cut back by 5 bases and J by 3 bases. This receptor was identified in a man aged 18 to 30 who received the YFV17D yellow fever vaccine. The chain combines TRBV30 with TRBJ2-3, with 10 bases aligning to TRBD1. The sample here was PBMCs, taken about 5 days after the first yellow fever vaccination. The CDR3 DNA reads as TGTGCCTGGGATTCTGGACAGGGGGGAAGAACAGATACGCAGTATTTT. The encoded protein is CAWDSGQGGRTDTQYF.